This TCR beta chain was recorded in a study of T-cell memory formation after mild COVID-19. Overall study findings and caveats: Clones contracting day 15 to 85 were balanced CD4/CD8; later expanders leaned CD4+. CD4+ contracting clones were found mainly in CM and EM, and CD8+ ones in EMRA.

As regards this clonotype: No antigen is known for it.

In TCRdb, the 5' RACE reads were re-called with MiXCR into one record per CDR3 protein. The data contain 470,000 or so distinct CDR3 sequences, 18% of them singletons. V shed 1 base and J shed 5 bases, with 12 bases lying between them. CDR1 and CDR2 from the germline V gene are SEHNR and FQNEAQ (reference sequence). There are 15 residues in the CDR3. This receptor was taken from an adult woman who had mild COVID-19 (a few samples of this study predate the infection). Cell type and time point are not known. Sequences were obtained from PBMCs or a T cell subset sorted from them (not recorded which). The chain has TRBV7-9 and TRBJ2-1; D possibly matches TRBD1 or TRBD2 (5 bases each). CDR3 bases: TGTGCCAGCAGCTTAGTCGTCGGGGCAAACAATGAGCAGTTCTTC. Protein product: CASSLVVGANNEQFF.